Shown below are 8 T cell receptor beta chains from a single sample sequenced in a study of neurological immune-mediated disorders. Time point defined: longitudinal time-point 2. TCRdb re-analysed the 5' RACE reads in MiXCR, keeping a single row per CDR3 protein. The sample carries 81,000 or so distinct CDR3 sequences, roughly 13% recorded once. Sequencing was performed on PBMCs. Receptors were obtained from a female donor with HTLV-1-associated myelopathy (HAM/TSP).

This clonotype was observed many times. This sequence joins TRBV5-1 and TRBJ2-2; either TRBD1 or TRBD2 may supply D (5 bases each). The V end was cut by 1 base, the J end by 0 bases, with 10 bases between. Germline values: CDR1 SGHRS, CDR2 YFSETQ. CDR3 size: 16 residues. The CDR3 coding sequence is TGCGCCAGCAGCTTGAGTGGGGGTCCGAACACCGGGGAGCTGTTTTTT. It is translated as CASSLSGGPNTGELFF.

The chain joins TRBV29-1 to TRBJ2-1; TRBD2 is a possible D gene (5 bases). CDR1 SQVTM and CDR2 ANQGSEA come from the germline V gene. The V gene lost 4 bases and the J gene lost 5 bases, with 6 bases spanning the gap. This CDR3 has 11 residues. CDR3 protein: CSVGLNNEQFF. The DNA of the CDR3 is TGCAGCGTTGGACTAAACAATGAGCAGTTCTTC.

This clonotype was seen only a few times. The rearrangement joins TRBV5-1 to TRBJ2-2, with TRBD1 matching over 9 bases. J was trimmed by 4 bases and V by 9 bases; bases with no gene match: 4. The CDR3 has 13 amino acids. From germline, CDR1 is SGHRS and CDR2 YFSETQ. This chain's CDR3 is CATGTGPTGELFF. The DNA for the CDR3 is TGCGCCACCGGGACAGGGCCCACCGGGGAGCTGTTTTTT.

Comments on this clonotype: This may stem from a read error, because a much larger clone lies one nucleotide away. The chain employs TRBV28 and TRBJ2-5, with D tentatively TRBD1 (5 bases). Germline V gene data show CDR1 as MDHEN and CDR2 as SYDVKM. CDR3 length equals 14 residues. The CDR3 is CAISSPGQRETQYF. CDR3 sequence (DNA): TGTGCCATCAGTTCCCCAGGGCAACGAGAGACCCAGTACTTC.

This clonotype was observed at least ten times. The chain employs TRBV7-3 and TRBJ2-7; D may correspond to TRBD1 or TRBD2 (5 bases each). Trimming took 2 bases from V and 1 from J, leaving 15 bases between them. CDR1 and CDR2 (germline): SGHTA, FQGTGA. CDR3 length: 16 residues. CDR3 sequence (DNA): TGTGCCAGCAGCTTAGGCGGAGAGGGGCTTTCCTACGAGCAGTACTTC. Translated, it gives CASSLGGEGLSYEQYF.

This clonotype was counted at least ten times. This rearrangement joins TRBV5-1 to TRBJ2-7; TRBD2 matches 8 bases. The germline V gene has CDR1 SGHRS and CDR2 YFSETQ. There are 14 residues in the CDR3. Germline trimming cut 4 bases from V and 6 bases from J; bases unmatched to any gene: 9. This chain's CDR3 is CASSVTGGLGEQYF. The CDR3 DNA reads TGCGCCAGCAGCGTAACGGGGGGGCTTGGCGAGCAGTACTTC.

The sample holds many counts of this clonotype. The chain is built from TRBV20-1 and TRBJ2-3; 8 bases fit TRBD1. CDR1 and CDR2 (germline): DFQATT, SNEGSKA (reference sequence). J was trimmed by 6 bases and V by 4 bases; bases with no gene match: 12. The CDR3 sequence is 15 residues long. The CDR3 DNA reads TGCAGTGCTACTCGGGACAGGCCCCCACAGGATACGCAGTATTTT. Its translation: CSATRDRPPQDTQYF.

This clonotype was detected many times. The V and J genes are TRBV20-1 and TRBJ2-7, with 9 bases matching TRBD2. CDR3 length: 17 amino acids. Trimming at V came to 2 bases and at J to 3 bases, leaving 14 bases not matched to a gene. CDR1 is DFQATT and CDR2 is SNEGSKA in the germline V gene (reference sequence). For the CDR3, the DNA is TGCAGTGCTAGACGTAGCGGGGGCCCTAGCCCGTTCTACGAGCAGTACTTC. It translates to CSARRSGGPSPFYEQYF.